The entry that follows covers one T cell receptor (beta chain) sequence. The sample comes from a study of blood T cell repertoires in COVID-19. In the study's own analysis: Estimation of nucleated cell counts relied on the amplification of reference gene primers. Assay: immunoSEQ multiplex PCR; the TCRdb copy retains only in-frame clones and omits some. V, J and clone size are taken as reported in that table, and D and trimming were inferred from the DNA itself. The sample lists under 250,000 clones, 75% to 90% occurring once. Germline V gene lookup returns CDR1 MDHEN and CDR2 SYDVKM. The CDR3 runs 15 residues. The J segment lost 10 bases and the V segment lost 2 bases, leaving 6 bases of the junction unmatched.

The chain joins TRBV28 to TRBJ2-1; the match to TRBD2 covers 12 bases. Specimen: peripheral blood. The receptor's source is a man aged 60 to 75 who had recovered from COVID-19. CDR3 residues: CASSLMTSGSREQFF. Written as DNA, the CDR3 is TGTGCCAGCAGTTTAATGACTAGCGGGAGCCGAGAGCAGTTCTTC.